The rows below give T cell receptor beta chains drawn from one sample of a study of blood T cell repertoires in COVID-19. Here immunoSEQ multiplex PCR was the method, and the copy in TCRdb shows in-frame clones only, minus some. The data show about 270,000 clones, roughly nine tenths seen once. Sequenced sample: peripheral blood. These receptors all stem from a man in his forties with active or convalescent COVID-19. Each CDR3 is given with its conserved first and last residue. A D gene is named only where the DNA matches it firmly. Clone sizes are given selectively: once, few, many, or a class where the clone is expanded.

D	V	size	J	CDR3	DNA
TRBD1	TRBV6-1	NA	TRBJ2-4	CASSENYRGPVQYF	TGTGCCAGCAGTGAGAATTACAGGGGCCCGGTTCAGTACTTC
NA	TRBV3-1/TRBV3-2	few	TRBJ2-7	CASSQAGTAYEQYF	TGTGCCAGCAGCCAAGCCGGGACTGCCTACGAGCAGTACTTC
NA	TRBV7-9	NA	TRBJ1-6	CASRAGWETGSPLHF	TGTGCCAGCAGAGCCGGTTGGGAGACGGGTTCACCCCTCCACTTT
TRBD1	TRBV5-1	NA	TRBJ1-2	CASSPDRGHFSYGYTF	TGCGCCAGCAGCCCCGACAGGGGGCATTTCAGCTATGGCTACACCTTC
NA	TRBV25-1	NA	TRBJ1-2	CASSPRFGPHHGYTF	TGTGCCAGCAGTCCCCGGTTTGGGCCCCATCATGGCTACACCTTC
NA	TRBV19	NA	TRBJ2-1	CASSRYHSGATYNEQFF	TGTGCCAGTAGTCGCTACCACTCGGGAGCTACCTACAATGAGCAGTTCTTC
TRBD2	TRBV4-1	NA	TRBJ2-3	CASSHQGESVGRPTDTQYF	TGCGCCAGCAGCCATCAAGGGGAGTCGGTCGGGAGGCCCACAGATACGCAGTATTTT
NA	TRBV19	NA	TRBJ2-7	CASRGTTGSSYEQYF	TGTGCCAGTAGGGGAACGACAGGCAGCTCCTACGAGCAGTACTTC
TRBD2	TRBV3-1/TRBV3-2	NA	TRBJ2-1	CASSQVYSGRAPYNEQFF	TGTGCCAGCAGCCAAGTTTACAGCGGGAGGGCCCCCTACAATGAGCAGTTCTTC
NA	TRBV5-4	NA	TRBJ1-6	CASSRQVNSPLHF	TGTGCCAGCAGCAGACAGGTTAATTCACCCCTCCACTTT
TRBD2	TRBV7-9	NA	TRBJ2-3	CASSHSGGGDTQYF	TGTGCCAGCAGCCATAGCGGGGGGGGAGATACGCAGTATTTT
NA	TRBV7-6	NA	TRBJ2-1	CASSLGQTYEQFF	TGTGCCAGCAGCTTAGGACAGACCTATGAGCAGTTCTTC
TRBD1	TRBV7-2	NA	TRBJ1-1	CASSPRGDTEAFF	TGTGCCAGCAGCCCCAGGGGGGACACTGAAGCTTTCTTT
TRBD2	TRBV24-1	NA	TRBJ2-3	CATSDPSGEWGTDTQYF	TGTGCCACCAGTGACCCAAGCGGGGAGTGGGGCACAGATACGCAGTATTTT
TRBD2	TRBV3-1/TRBV3-2	NA	TRBJ2-2	CASSQHLSGGAMSGELFF	TGTGCCAGCAGCCAACATCTCTCCGGGGGGGCCATGTCCGGGGAGCTGTTTTTT
TRBD1	TRBV6-6	NA	TRBJ1-5	CASSGQGVQPQHF	TGTGCCAGCAGTGGACAGGGGGTTCAGCCCCAGCATTTT
NA	TRBV19	NA	TRBJ2-5	CASSPSPAAREETQYF	TGTGCCAGTAGTCCGTCTCCGGCAGCGAGGGAAGAGACCCAGTACTTC
NA	TRBV12-3/TRBV12-4	once	TRBJ2-1	CASSLEGREQFF	TGTGCCAGCAGTTTAGAGGGGAGGGAGCAGTTCTTC
TRBD2	TRBV7-2	NA	TRBJ2-3	CASSLGWAAGVDTQYF	TGTGCCAGCAGCTTAGGATGGGCAGCGGGAGTTGATACGCAGTATTTT
TRBD1	TRBV27	many	TRBJ2-7	CASSLSGGQGWGEQYF	TGTGCCAGCAGTTTATCGGGGGGACAGGGCTGGGGCGAGCAGTACTTC
TRBD1	TRBV2	NA	TRBJ1-5	CASRQGARQPQHF	TGTGCCAGTCGACAGGGGGCTCGACAGCCCCAGCATTTT
NA	TRBV21-1	NA	TRBJ1-2	CASNRPLSRGLSYGYTF	TGTGCCAGCAATCGCCCTCTTTCAAGGGGCCTCTCCTATGGCTACACCTTC